A single sample is the source of the 29 T cell receptor beta chains below, sequenced in a study of cytomegalovirus exposure and HLA in healthy donors (dated by TCRdb to 2016 to 2017). The method behind the library was the immunoSEQ multiplex PCR assay. For the multiplex PCR, a mixture combining 60 forward primers for TCR Vbeta segments and 13 reverse primers for TCR Jbeta segments was used. TCRdb took over this immuneACCESS table, retaining in-frame rearrangements with V and J assigned. Such tables are incomplete; in checked studies, under half of the missing clones stem from an unresolved V gene, and the remainder is unexplained. The sample table shows 100,000 to 130,000 clones, and around 76% are seen once. Approximately 2.2% of the sample belongs to the ten largest clones. Sequencing was done on a sample of PBMCs. The receptors here all came from a man aged 18 to 30 in good health and CMV-seronegative.

The V gene is TRBV13, the J gene TRBJ2-7, with TRBD1 matching 9 bases. The CDR3 loop spans 15 amino acids. V trimming: 3 bases; J trimming: 6 bases; junction bases outside the gene matches: 9. Germline V gene sequence: CDR1 PRHDT, CDR2 FYEKMQ (reference sequence). CDR3 sequence reads: CASSFSGTGKGEQYF. CDR3 coding DNA: TGTGCCAGCAGCTTTTCCGGGACAGGGAAAGGCGAGCAGTACTTC.

V gene TRBV9 combines with J gene TRBJ1-6, with D perhaps TRBD1 (6 bases). This CDR3 is 14 amino acids long. Germline loops: CDR1 SGDLS, CDR2 YYNGEE. Trimming removed 5 bases from V and 7 bases from J, with 13 bases in between. The CDR3 loop reads CASRADSRNSPLHF. The CDR3 bases are TGTGCCAGCAGGGCGGACAGTCGGAATTCACCCCTCCACTTT.

This clone was detected only once. V and J are TRBV5-1 and TRBJ2-2, with D possibly being TRBD2 (7 bases). Germline lookup yields CDR1 SGHRS and CDR2 YFSETQ. The V and J ends lost 0 bases and 0 bases respectively, with 12 bases between them. This CDR3 region has 17 residues. DNA for the CDR3: TGCGCCAGCAGCTTGGACGGGGGGCACTCGAACACCGGGGAGCTGTTTTTT. It encodes CASSLDGGHSNTGELFF.

The chain couples TRBV15 to TRBJ2-2, with TRBD2 matching 12 bases. In germline, CDR1 is LNHNV, CDR2 YYDKDF (reference sequence). The CDR3 loop spans 17 amino acids. The J segment lost 7 bases and the V segment lost 0 bases, leaving 6 bases of the junction unmatched. DNA for the CDR3: TGTGCCACCAGCAGAGATCGACTAGCGGGGGTGGGCGGGGAGCTGTTTTTT. It encodes CATSRDRLAGVGGELFF.

V is TRBV19 and J is TRBJ1-3; D not resolved. Trimming stripped 8 bases from V and 4 bases from J, with 9 bases between. The CDR3 covers 12 residues. CDR1 is LNHDA, CDR2 SQIVND, per germline (reference sequence). The CDR3 DNA reads TGTGCCAGTTCTAAACCCGGAAACACCATATATTTT. Residues: CASSKPGNTIYF.

The V and J genes are TRBV10-1 and TRBJ2-1, with TRBD2 identical over 8 bases. The germline V gene has CDR1 WNHNN and CDR2 SYGVQD (reference sequence). The CDR3 contains 13 residues. J gave up 9 bases and V 6 bases, and 7 bases lay outside the gene matches. The CDR3 sequence is CASSPGLVVEQFF. The CDR3 nucleotides read TGCGCCAGCAGCCCGGGACTAGTGGTTGAGCAGTTCTTC.

This clone is a singleton in its sample. The chain combines TRBV15 with TRBJ2-1; no firm D call. V was cut by 0 bases and J by 9 bases, with 6 bases left in between. The germline V gene has CDR1 LNHNV and CDR2 YYDKDF (reference sequence). This CDR3 is 12 amino acids long. The CDR3 is CATSRDDSEQFF. The CDR3 nucleotides read TGTGCCACCAGCAGAGATGATAGTGAGCAGTTCTTC.

The genes are TRBV5-1 and TRBJ2-7, with a possible D match to TRBD1 (6 bases). V was shortened by 1 base and J by 2 bases, with 7 bases between the two germline ends. CDR1 and CDR2 (germline): SGHRS, YFSETQ. The CDR3 extends over 13 amino acids. The CDR3 DNA follows: TGCGCCAGCAGCTTGTCAGGGGCCTACGAGCAGTACTTC. This gives the protein CASSLSGAYEQYF.

J is TRBJ1-6 and V is TRBV19, with TRBD1 matching 12 bases. J gave up 7 bases and V 6 bases, and 13 bases lay outside the gene matches. CDR3 length: 18 amino acids. Germline V gene sequence: CDR1 LNHDA, CDR2 SQIVND (reference sequence). Here the CDR3 reads CASSNLGTGGANNSPLHF. DNA of the CDR3: TGTGCCAGTAGCAATTTAGGGACAGGGGGCGCGAACAATTCACCCCTCCACTTT. The full variable domain, rest sourced from reference TRBV19 and TRBJ1-6, is DGGITQSPKYLFRKEGQNVTLSCEQNLNHDAMYWYRQDPGQGLRLIYYSQIVNDFQKGDIAEGYSVSREKKESFPLTVTSAQKNPTAFYLCASSNLGTGGANNSPLHFGNGTRLTVT.

This chain's CDR3 is CASAAGASGEQFF. The CDR3 DNA follows: TGTGCTAGTGCCGCAGGGGCGAGCGGTGAGCAGTTCTTC. The V gene is TRBV12-5, the J gene TRBJ2-1; D perhaps matches TRBD1 (6 bases). This CDR3 is 13 amino acids long. With 7 bases removed from V and 9 bases from J, the gap between germline ends came to 16 bases. CDR1 is LGHNT and CDR2 is FRNRAP in the germline V gene.

Points on this clone: One end of the junction is discordant with germline, which a read error may explain. The J gene is TRBJ2-7, the V gene TRBV7-7; D is unresolved. CDR3 length: 14 residues. Germline loops: CDR1 SSHAT, CDR2 FNYEAQ (reference sequence). The DNA for the CDR3 is TGTGCTAGCAGCTTAGTAGGTGGCGGCGACGAGCAGTACTTC. Translating it yields CASSLVGGGDEQYF.

This clone was recorded a few times. The rearrangement links TRBV4-1 to TRBJ1-4; D gene ambiguous. In germline, CDR1 is MGHRA, CDR2 YSYEKL. The CDR3 loop spans 15 amino acids. Between the trimmed V and J ends, which lost 0 bases and 8 bases, there was a span of 13 bases. Here the CDR3 DNA reads TGCGCCAGCAGCCAAGATCCCGGTCGTATCGAAAAACTGTTTTTT. Its translation: CASSQDPGRIEKLFF.

The chain is built from TRBV12-5 and TRBJ2-7, with 9 bases identical to TRBD1. The CDR3 totals 16 residues. V lost 0 bases to trimming and J lost 0 bases; unmatched junction nucleotides: 3. Germline CDR1 is LGHNT and CDR2 is FRNRAP. DNA of the CDR3: TGTGCTAGTGGTTTGGTACTGGGACAGGGCTCCTACGAGCAGTACTTC. This sequence encodes CASGLVLGQGSYEQYF.

The chain combines TRBV9 with TRBJ2-2, with a possible D match to TRBD2 (5 bases). With 4 bases removed from V and 6 bases from J, the gap between germline ends came to 16 bases. The germline V gene has CDR1 SGDLS and CDR2 YYNGEE. The CDR3 length is 15 residues. CDR3 coding DNA: TGTGCCAGCAGCCCCGGATCCCTAGCCGCCGGGGAGCTGTTTTTT. Its translation: CASSPGSLAAGELFF.

The chain links TRBV7-8 to TRBJ2-5; 10 positions agree with TRBD1. The CDR3 totals 15 residues. Germline CDR1 and CDR2: SGHVS and FQNEAQ. Losses at the gene ends were 3 bases for V and 5 bases for J; bases not matched to a gene: 6. The CDR3 DNA reads TGTGCCAGCAGCTTCCGGGACAGGGGAGGGGAGACCCAGTACTTC. Residues: CASSFRDRGGETQYF.

V usage is TRBV2 and J usage is TRBJ2-5, with D possibly TRBD1 on 6 matching bases. The V end lost 6 bases, the J end lost 5 bases, and 28 bases lay between the germline ends. The CDR3 consists of 18 residues. Germline V lookup: CDR1 SNHLY, CDR2 FYNNEI. This CDR3 reads CASRRRGAGQGMRETQYF. For the CDR3, the DNA is TGTGCCAGCAGACGAAGAGGGGCGGGTCAGGGGATGAGGGAGACCCAGTACTTC.

The chain recombines TRBV6-4 with TRBJ1-3; D unclear. This CDR3 contains 16 residues. Germline V gives CDR1 MRHNA, CDR2 SNTAGT. V lost 11 bases to trimming and J lost 0 bases, with 20 bases between them. The CDR3 loop is CAVVKEASNSGNTIYF. The CDR3 DNA sequence: TGTGCCGTAGTAAAGGAGGCCTCAAACTCTGGAAACACCATATATTTT.

The chain links TRBV5-1 to TRBJ2-7; TRBD1 matches at 10 bases. CDR1 SGHRS and CDR2 YFSETQ come from the germline V gene. Trimming removed 0 bases from V and 3 bases from J; junction bases left unmatched: 3. CDR3 length: 15 amino acids. CDR3 sequence: CASSLDRDRGYEQYF. CDR3 nucleotide sequence: TGCGCCAGCAGCTTGGACCGGGACAGGGGCTACGAGCAGTACTTC.

This chain joins TRBV11-2 and TRBJ2-7; 11 nucleotides agree with TRBD1. V lost 3 bases, J lost 3 bases, and 7 bases stayed unmatched. This CDR3 is 16 amino acids long. Germline V gives CDR1 SGHAT, CDR2 FQNNGV. The CDR3 nucleotides read TGTGCCAGCAGCTTCCGTACCGGGACAGGGGGCTACGAGCAGTACTTC. The encoded protein is CASSFRTGTGGYEQYF.

The chain uses TRBV15 and TRBJ2-6, with D uncertain. Germline values: CDR1 LNHNV, CDR2 YYDKDF (reference sequence). The CDR3 extends over 17 amino acids. Trimming shortened V by 0 bases and J by 0 bases, and 9 bases separated the two germline ends. CDR3 region: CATSRDYRSSGANVLTF. The CDR3 DNA sequence: TGTGCCACCAGCAGAGACTACCGGAGCTCTGGGGCCAACGTCCTGACTTTC.

This chain joins TRBV13 and TRBJ2-1; 8 bases map to TRBD2. The CDR3 has 15 residues. CDR1 is PRHDT, CDR2 FYEKMQ, per germline (reference sequence). J gave up 5 bases and V 6 bases, and 9 bases lay outside the gene matches. As DNA, the CDR3 is TGTGCCAGCAGGCCAACCCCCGGGGGGGACAATGAGCAGTTCTTC. Translated: CASRPTPGGDNEQFF.

Regarding this clone: One end of the junction varies from germline; a read error may be responsible. The rearrangement links TRBV9 to TRBJ1-2; possible D gene TRBD1, 6 bases. CDR1 and CDR2 (germline): SGDLS, YYNGEE. CDR3 length: 14 amino acids. As DNA, the CDR3 is TGTGCCAGCAGCCCACAGGGCTTAAGCTATGGCTACCCCTTC. It is translated as CASSPQGLSYGYPF. Drawing the rest from reference TRBV9 and TRBJ1-2, the complete variable domain is DSGVTQTPKHLITATGQRVTLRCSPRSGDLSVYWYQQSLDQGLQFLIQYYNGEERAKGNILERFSAQQFPDLHSELNLSSLELGDSALYFCASSPQGLSYGYPFGSGTRLTVV.

This clone was detected only a few times. The chain links TRBV28 to TRBJ2-5, with 8 positions matching TRBD2. The CDR3 contains 16 residues. The germline gives CDR1 MDHEN, CDR2 SYDVKM. The ends lost 8 bases at V and 5 bases at J; junction bases unmatched: 16. The CDR3 region is CASLSGRRGDGETQYF. The DNA of the CDR3 is TGTGCCAGCCTCTCGGGGAGGCGGGGGGACGGGGAGACCCAGTACTTC.

This clone has a single count. The V and J genes are TRBV6-5 and TRBJ1-2, with a tentative D call TRBD1 (5 bases). Trimming left V 5 bases short and J 7 bases short, with 17 bases between. The CDR3 loop spans 14 amino acids. Germline V gives CDR1 MNHEY, CDR2 SVGAGI. CDR3 sequence (DNA): TGTGCCAGCAGTCGCGGAGGAGGGGCCGGTGGCTACACCTTC. This encodes CASSRGGGAGGYTF.

The chain is built from TRBV27 and TRBJ1-6; a weak D match, TRBD1 (5 bases). CDR1 is MNHEY and CDR2 is SMNVEV in the germline V gene (reference sequence). CDR3 length: 18 residues. Trimming shortened V by 5 bases and J by 8 bases, and 25 bases separated the two germline ends. As DNA, the CDR3 is TGTGCCAGCAGTCTTAGGGGTCCTGCGCAGGTTGGGCATTCACCCCTCCACTTT. Translation: CASSLRGPAQVGHSPLHF.

The V gene is TRBV5-4, the J gene TRBJ2-5; 7 bases align to TRBD2. The junction had 4 bases not matched to a gene; V was cut back by 0 bases and J by 2 bases. Germline CDR1 SGHNT, CDR2 YYREEE (reference sequence). The CDR3 sequence is 15 residues long. CDR3 coding DNA: TGTGCCAGCAGCTTGGGTGGGGGGGGACAAGAGACCCAGTACTTC. Amino acids: CASSLGGGGQETQYF.

Concerning this clone itself: Other DNA sequences from this sample encode an identical CDR3 as well. The CDR3 coding sequence is TGCGCCAGCAGCTTGGGAGGCGTCCAAGAGACCCAGTACTTC. This codes for CASSLGGVQETQYF. V is TRBV5-1 and J is TRBJ2-5; D gene unclear. Germline V gene data show CDR1 as SGHRS and CDR2 as YFSETQ. This CDR3 comprises 14 residues. V lost 0 bases, J lost 1 base, and 7 bases lay in between.

By share, this clone counts as medium-sized. This chain links TRBV6-6 with TRBJ1-1, with 10 nucleotides matching TRBD1. The V and J ends lost 6 bases and 5 bases, in that order; junction bases with no gene match: 3. Germline V CDR1 and CDR2: MNHNY, SVGAGI (reference sequence). This CDR3 spans 13 amino acids. DNA for the CDR3: TGTGCCAGCAGCCTGGGACAGGGGACTGAAGCTTTCTTT. It is translated as CASSLGQGTEAFF.

The rearrangement links TRBV7-9 to TRBJ1-6; TRBD1 agrees at 7 bases. CDR1 SEHNR and CDR2 FQNEAQ come from the germline V gene (reference sequence). The length of the CDR3 is 14 residues. Germline trimming cut 4 bases from V and 9 bases from J; bases unmatched to any gene: 6. Written as DNA, the CDR3 is TGTGCCAGCAGCTCACGACAGGGTTTTTCACCCCTCCACTTT. Amino acid sequence: CASSSRQGFSPLHF.